This record covers a single T cell receptor beta chain. Its antigen is as yet unknown. This record belongs to a study of cytomegalovirus exposure and HLA in healthy donors. Study-level findings and limits: Data from an earlier analysis indicated that most TCR beta V segments were productive either about 87% or about 30% of the time. Cytomegalovirus status was reportedly diagnosed by the classifier with high specificity and sensitivity.

The CDR3 length is 13 residues. Trimming pared 8 bases from V and 6 bases from J, leaving 14 bases between. Looked up from germline, CDR1 is MNHNS and CDR2 is SASEGT. PCR was performed using 60 Vbeta and 13 Jbeta primers. Clones were read by immunoSEQ multiplex PCR, and TCRdb kept only the in-frame ones, dropping some. The sample records roughly 78,000 clones, 63% being singletons. The chain carries TRBV6-1 and TRBJ1-5; D unclear. Material for sequencing was PBMCs. The source of this sequence is a man in his thirties or forties in good health and CMV-seropositive. The CDR3 DNA reads as TGTGCCAGCTGCCGGGATATTGGTCAGCCCCAGCATTTT. Its translation is CASCRDIGQPQHF.